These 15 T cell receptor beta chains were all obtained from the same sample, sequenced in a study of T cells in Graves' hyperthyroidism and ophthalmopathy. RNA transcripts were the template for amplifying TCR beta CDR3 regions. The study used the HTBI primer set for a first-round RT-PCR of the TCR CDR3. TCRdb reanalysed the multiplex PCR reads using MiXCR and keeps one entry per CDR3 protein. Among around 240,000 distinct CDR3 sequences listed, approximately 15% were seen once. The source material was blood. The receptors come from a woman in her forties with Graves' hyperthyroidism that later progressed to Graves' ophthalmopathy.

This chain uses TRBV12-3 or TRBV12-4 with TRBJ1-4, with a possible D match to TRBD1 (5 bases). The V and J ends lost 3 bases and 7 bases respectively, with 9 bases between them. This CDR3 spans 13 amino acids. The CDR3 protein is CASSLAGTEKLFF. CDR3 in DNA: TGTGCCAGCAGTTTGGCGGGGACTGAAAAACTGTTTTTT.

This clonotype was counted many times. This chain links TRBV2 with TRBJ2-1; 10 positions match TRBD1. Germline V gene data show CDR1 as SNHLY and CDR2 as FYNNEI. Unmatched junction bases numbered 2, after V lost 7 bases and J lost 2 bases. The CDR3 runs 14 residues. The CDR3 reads CASKGTGAYNEQFF. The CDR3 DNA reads TGTGCCAGCAAAGGGACAGGGGCCTACAATGAGCAGTTCTTC.

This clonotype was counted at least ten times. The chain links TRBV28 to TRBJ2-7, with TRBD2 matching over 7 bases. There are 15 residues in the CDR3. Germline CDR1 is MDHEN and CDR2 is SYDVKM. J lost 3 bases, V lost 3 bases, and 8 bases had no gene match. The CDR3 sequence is CASSFWGRADYEQYF. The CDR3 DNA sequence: TGTGCCAGCAGTTTTTGGGGGAGGGCCGACTACGAGCAGTACTTC.

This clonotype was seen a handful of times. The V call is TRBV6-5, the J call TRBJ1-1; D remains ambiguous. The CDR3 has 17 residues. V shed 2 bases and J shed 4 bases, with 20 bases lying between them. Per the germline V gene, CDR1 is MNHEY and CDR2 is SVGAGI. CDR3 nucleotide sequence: TGTGCCAGCAGTTACGGTGCGGACGCTAGGGTATTCACTGAAGCTTTCTTT. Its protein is CASSYGADARVFTEAFF.

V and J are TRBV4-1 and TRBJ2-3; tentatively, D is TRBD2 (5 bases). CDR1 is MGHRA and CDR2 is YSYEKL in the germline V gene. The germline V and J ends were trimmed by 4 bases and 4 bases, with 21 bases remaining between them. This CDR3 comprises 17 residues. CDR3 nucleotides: TGCGCCAGCAGCCCACAGCCCCGGGGAAGGTTGCCAGATACGCAGTATTTT. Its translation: CASSPQPRGRLPDTQYF.

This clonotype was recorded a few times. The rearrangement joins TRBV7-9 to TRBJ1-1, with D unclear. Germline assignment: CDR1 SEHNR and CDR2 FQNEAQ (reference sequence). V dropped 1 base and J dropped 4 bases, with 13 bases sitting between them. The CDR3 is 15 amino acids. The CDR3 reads CASSLGGVMGTEAFF. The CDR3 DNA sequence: TGTGCCAGCAGCTTAGGCGGGGTCATGGGCACTGAAGCTTTCTTT.

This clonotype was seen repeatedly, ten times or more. CDR3 sequence reads: CASSLQFLTSGRGNEQFF. As DNA, the CDR3 is TGCGCCAGCAGCCTCCAGTTCCTTACTAGCGGGAGAGGGAATGAGCAGTTCTTC. V and J are TRBV4-1 and TRBJ2-1; 11 nucleotides agree with TRBD2. Per germline, CDR1 MGHRA and CDR2 YSYEKL. V shed 4 bases and J 7 bases; nucleotides not matched to a gene: 15. The CDR3 has 18 residues.

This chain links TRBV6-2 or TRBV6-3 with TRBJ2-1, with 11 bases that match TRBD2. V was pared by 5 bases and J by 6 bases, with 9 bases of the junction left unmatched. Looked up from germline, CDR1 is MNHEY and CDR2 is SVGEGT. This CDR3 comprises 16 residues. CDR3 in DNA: TGTGCCAGCAGTCGTCTAGGTACTAGCGGGAGCAATGAGCAGTTCTTC. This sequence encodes CASSRLGTSGSNEQFF.

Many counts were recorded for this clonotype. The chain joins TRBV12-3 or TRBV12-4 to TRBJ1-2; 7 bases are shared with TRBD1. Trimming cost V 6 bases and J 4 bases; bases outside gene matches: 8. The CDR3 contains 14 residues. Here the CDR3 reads CASRPVGQSYGYTF. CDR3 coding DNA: TGTGCCAGCAGGCCAGTGGGACAGAGCTATGGCTACACCTTC.

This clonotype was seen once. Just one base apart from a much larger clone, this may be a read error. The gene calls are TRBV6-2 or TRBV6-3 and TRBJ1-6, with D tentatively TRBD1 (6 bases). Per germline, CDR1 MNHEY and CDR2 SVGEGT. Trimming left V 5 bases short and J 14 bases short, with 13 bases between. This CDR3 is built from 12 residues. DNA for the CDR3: TGTGCCAGCAGTCTACAGGGAACCGCCCTCCACTTT. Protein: CASSLQGTALHF.

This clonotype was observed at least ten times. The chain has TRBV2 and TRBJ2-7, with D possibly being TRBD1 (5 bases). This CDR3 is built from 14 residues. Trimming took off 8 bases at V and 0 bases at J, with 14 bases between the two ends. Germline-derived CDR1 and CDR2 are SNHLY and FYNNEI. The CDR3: CASFGRVVSYEQYF. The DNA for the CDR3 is TGTGCCAGCTTTGGCAGGGTAGTCTCCTACGAGCAGTACTTC.

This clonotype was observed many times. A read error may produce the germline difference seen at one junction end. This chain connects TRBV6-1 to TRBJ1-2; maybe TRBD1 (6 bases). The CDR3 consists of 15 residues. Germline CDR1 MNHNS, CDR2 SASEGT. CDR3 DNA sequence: TGTGCCAGCACTGAATCCCTCAGGGGCGCCGGGGGCTACACCTTC. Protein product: CASTESLRGAGGYTF.

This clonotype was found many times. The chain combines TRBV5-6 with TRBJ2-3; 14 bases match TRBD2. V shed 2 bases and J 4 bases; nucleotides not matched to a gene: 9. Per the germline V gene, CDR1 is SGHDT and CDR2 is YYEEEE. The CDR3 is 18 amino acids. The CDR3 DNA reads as TGTGCCAGCAGCTTTCGACTAGCGGGAGGGCCGATCCCAGATACGCAGTATTTT. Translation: CASSFRLAGGPIPDTQYF.

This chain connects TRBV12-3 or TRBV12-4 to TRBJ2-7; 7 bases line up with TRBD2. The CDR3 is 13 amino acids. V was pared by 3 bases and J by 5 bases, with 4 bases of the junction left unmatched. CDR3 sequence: CASSLGGVNEQYF. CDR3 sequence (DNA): TGTGCCAGCAGTTTGGGAGGGGTCAACGAGCAGTACTTC.

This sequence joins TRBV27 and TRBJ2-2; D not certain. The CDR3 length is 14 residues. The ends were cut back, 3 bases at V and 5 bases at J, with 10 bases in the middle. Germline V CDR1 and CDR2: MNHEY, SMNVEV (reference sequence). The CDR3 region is CASSFFPSTGELFF. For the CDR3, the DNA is TGTGCCAGCAGTTTTTTTCCCAGTACCGGGGAGCTGTTTTTT.